These T cell receptor beta chains were read from a single sample in a study of blood T cell repertoires in COVID-19. Repertoires were generated with immunoSEQ multiplex PCR, while TCRdb's copy carries only in-frame clones and drops some. Among over 200,000 clones listed, 80% to 85% were seen once. The sample taken for sequencing was peripheral blood. The receptor source for this set is a woman older than 75 with active or convalescent COVID-19. Each CDR3 is given with its conserved first and last residue. The D gene is left open where the match is weak. Clone size is stated in some rows and not others, as once, few, many or a class when expanded.

CDR3 protein | CDR3 DNA | clone size | D gene | J gene | V gene
CASRQGSGNTIYF | TGTGCCAGCAGACAGGGTTCTGGAAACACCATATATTTT | once | . | TRBJ1-3 | TRBV5-4
CASSPSPGRSGEKLFF | TGTGCCAGCAGCCCTAGCCCGGGTAGGAGCGGTGAAAAACTGTTTTTT | . | . | TRBJ1-4 | TRBV9
CASSLLGESYNEQFF | TGTGCCAGCAGCTTATTAGGGGAATCCTACAATGAGCAGTTCTTC | . | . | TRBJ2-1 | TRBV11-2
CASSDPRQNYNEQFF | TGTGCCAGCAGTGACCCTCGACAGAACTACAATGAGCAGTTCTTC | . | . | TRBJ2-1 | TRBV6-4
CSVVRTSGTYEQYF | TGCAGCGTTGTACGGACTAGCGGGACCTACGAGCAGTACTTC | . | TRBD2 | TRBJ2-7 | TRBV29-1
CASGLLGTNEQYF | TGTGCTAGTGGTTTGCTAGGCACCAACGAGCAGTACTTC | . | . | TRBJ2-7 | TRBV12-5
CATSEGTGKNTEAFF | TGTGCCACCAGTGAGGGGACAGGGAAAAACACTGAAGCTTTCTTT | . | TRBD1 | TRBJ1-1 | TRBV24-1
CASSMAGTSYEQYF | TGTGCCAGTAGTATGGCAGGAACCTCCTACGAGCAGTACTTC | . | . | TRBJ2-7 | TRBV19
CASSEGVGGDQPQHF | TGTGCCAGCAGTGAAGGTGTGGGGGGGGATCAGCCCCAGCATTTT | . | . | TRBJ1-5 | TRBV6-1
CASSVEGTARGTDTQYF | TGTGCCAGCAGCGTAGAAGGGACAGCTAGGGGCACAGATACGCAGTATTTT | . | TRBD1 | TRBJ2-3 | TRBV9
CASSLSGGVYNEQFF | TGTGCCAGCAGCCTAAGCGGGGGGGTCTACAATGAGCAGTTCTTC | . | TRBD2 | TRBJ2-1 | TRBV11-2
CASSPLGNQGQASSYNSPLHF | TGTGCCAGCTCACCACTGGGGAACCAAGGACAGGCCAGCTCCTATAATTCACCCCTCCACTTT | . | TRBD1 | TRBJ1-6 | TRBV18
CASSEAGQGSGELFF | TGTGCCAGCAGTGAAGCAGGACAGGGAAGCGGGGAGCTGTTTTTT | . | TRBD1 | TRBJ2-2 | TRBV2
CASSLYRLNTEAFF | TGTGCCAGCAGTTTATACAGGTTGAACACTGAAGCTTTCTTT | . | . | TRBJ1-1 | TRBV28
CSVRQGANTGELFF | TGCAGCGTGAGACAGGGTGCGAACACCGGGGAGCTGTTTTTT | . | TRBD1 | TRBJ2-2 | TRBV29-1
CASSGGLARSSYNEQFF | TGTGCCAGCAGCGGGGGACTAGCGCGCTCTTCCTACAATGAGCAGTTCTTC | few | TRBD2 | TRBJ2-1 | TRBV5-4
CASRIRDSASYEQYF | TGTGCCAGCAGAATCCGGGACTCAGCCTCCTACGAGCAGTACTTC | once | . | TRBJ2-7 | TRBV7-2
CASSVRQVSSYNEQFF | TGTGCCAGCAGCGTACGACAGGTAAGCTCCTACAATGAGCAGTTCTTC | . | . | TRBJ2-1 | TRBV9
CASSVDGTGPGEQYF | TGTGCCAGCAGCGTAGACGGGACAGGTCCTGGGGAGCAGTACTTC | . | TRBD1 | TRBJ2-7 | TRBV9
CASSPFTDTEAFF | TGTGCCAGCTCACCATTCACGGACACTGAAGCTTTCTTT | . | . | TRBJ1-1 | TRBV18
CASRTKGSQPQHF | TGTGCCAGTAGAACCAAAGGGAGTCAGCCCCAGCATTTT | . | . | TRBJ1-5 | TRBV19
CASSEQGATGANVLTF | TGTGCCAGCAGTGAACAGGGGGCGACTGGGGCCAACGTCCTGACTTTC | . | TRBD1 | TRBJ2-6 | TRBV28
CASSESTGDWGEQYF | TGCGCCAGCAGTGAGTCGACGGGGGACTGGGGGGAGCAGTACTTC | . | . | TRBJ2-7 | TRBV10-1
CASSLTPGTGFPNEQFF | TGTGCCAGCAGCCTAACACCCGGGACAGGGTTTCCCAATGAGCAGTTCTTC | once | TRBD1 | TRBJ2-1 | TRBV9
CASSLKGGGAITGELFF | TGTGCCAGCAGTTTAAAAGGCGGGGGGGCTATTACCGGGGAGCTGTTTTTT | . | TRBD2 | TRBJ2-2 | TRBV27
CATSRVPGGTEKLFF | TGTGCCACCAGCAGAGTCCCAGGGGGTACTGAAAAACTGTTTTTT | few | TRBD1 | TRBJ1-4 | TRBV15
CASSVEWSGGNTIYF | TGTGCCAGCAGCGTAGAGTGGAGCGGTGGAAACACCATATATTTT | . | . | TRBJ1-3 | TRBV9
CASSFHLAVLSYEQYF | TGTGCCAGCAGTTTCCACCTAGCGGTCCTTTCCTACGAGCAGTACTTC | . | TRBD2 | TRBJ2-7 | TRBV28
CASSSLAAAYEQYF | TGTGCCAGCAGTAGTTTAGCGGCAGCCTACGAGCAGTACTTC | . | . | TRBJ2-7 | TRBV2
CASSQAPGGGNTIYF | TGTGCCAGCAGCCAAGCACCGGGAGGTGGAAACACCATATATTTT | . | . | TRBJ1-3 | TRBV3-1/TRBV3-2
CASSLLGFGYGYTF | TGCGCCAGCAGCTTGCTGGGCTTTGGCTATGGCTACACCTTC | . | . | TRBJ1-2 | TRBV5-1
CASSSSPLGTVPYEQYF | TGTGCCAGCAGCTCGTCTCCCCTTGGGACAGTTCCTTACGAGCAGTACTTC | . | TRBD1 | TRBJ2-7 | TRBV11-2
CASSVLGSGELFF | TGTGCCAGCAGCGTTTTGGGCTCCGGGGAGCTGTTTTTT | . | . | TRBJ2-2 | TRBV9
CASSLGTGMFWYQPQHF | TGTGCCAGCAGCTTAGGGACAGGGATGTTTTGGTATCAGCCCCAGCATTTT | . | TRBD1 | TRBJ1-5 | TRBV7-2
CASSPRGTNQPQHF | TGTGCCAGCAGCCCCCGGGGGACCAATCAGCCCCAGCATTTT | . | . | TRBJ1-5 | TRBV6-5
CASSYWDYVGNEQFF | TGTGCCAGCAGTTACTGGGACTACGTCGGCAATGAGCAGTTCTTC | few | TRBD2 | TRBJ2-1 | TRBV6-5
CSVLGTGKHEQFF | TGCAGCGTTCTCGGGACAGGGAAACATGAGCAGTTCTTC | . | TRBD1 | TRBJ2-1 | TRBV29-1
CSALRLYGYTF | TGCAGTGCGCTACGTTTATATGGCTACACCTTC | . | . | TRBJ1-2 | TRBV20-1
CASSPSLLAGGYYEQYF | TGTGCCAGCAGCCCCTCCCTCCTAGCGGGGGGGTACTACGAGCAGTACTTC | . | TRBD2 | TRBJ2-7 | TRBV5-4
CASSRRRTGGDFF | TGTGCCAGCAGCCGCCGGCGGACAGGGGGGGATTTCTTT | . | TRBD1 | TRBJ1-1 | TRBV5-6
CASSPAGYGYTF | TGTGCCAGCTCACCTGCAGGGTATGGCTACACCTTC | . | . | TRBJ1-2 | TRBV18
CASSLFLYEQYF | TGTGCCAGCAGCTTATTCTTGTACGAGCAGTACTTC | . | . | TRBJ2-7 | TRBV7-9
CASSYSNSPSGYTF | TGTGCCAGCAGTTACTCGAACAGCCCTAGCGGCTACACCTTC | few | . | TRBJ1-2 | TRBV6-2/TRBV6-3
CSVDRSTSSGNTIYF | TGCAGCGTTGACCGGAGCACCAGCTCTGGAAACACCATATATTTT | . | . | TRBJ1-3 | TRBV29-1
CASSDGTGVSYNEQFF | TGTGCCAGTAGTGACGGGACAGGGGTCTCCTACAATGAGCAGTTCTTC | . | TRBD1 | TRBJ2-1 | TRBV19
CASRPRGLDTGELFF | TGTGCCAGTAGGCCTCGGGGGTTAGACACCGGGGAGCTGTTTTTT | few | . | TRBJ2-2 | TRBV19
CATSRALRTGGGSPLHF | TGTGCCACCAGCAGAGCGTTAAGGACAGGGGGCGGGTCACCCCTCCACTTT | few | TRBD1 | TRBJ1-6 | TRBV15
CAWSVDRGGTF | TGTGCCTGGAGTGTAGACAGGGGTGGTACCTTC | . | TRBD1 | TRBJ1-2 | TRBV30
CSVGSSGRGIYEQYF | TGCAGCGTTGGGAGTAGCGGGAGGGGGATCTACGAGCAGTACTTC | . | TRBD2 | TRBJ2-7 | TRBV29-1
CATATFSGRAYNEQFF | TGTGCCACAGCAACCTTTAGCGGGAGGGCCTACAATGAGCAGTTCTTC | . | TRBD2 | TRBJ2-1 | TRBV19